Here is one T cell receptor (beta chain) with its context. Sequenced by immunoSEQ multiplex PCR; TCRdb stores in-frame clones only, minus some. The sample lists about 200,000 clones; 89% were seen once. V lost 5 bases and J lost 6; bases outside the gene matches: 4. The length of the CDR3 is 14 residues. Per germline, CDR1 SGHRS and CDR2 YFSETQ. These data belong to a study of blood T cell repertoires in COVID-19. Before being deemed recovered, Cohort 3 donors had two negative PCRs, clearance, or symptom resolution. The clonotype comes from a woman aged 18-29 years who had recovered from COVID-19. This chain links TRBV5-1 with TRBJ2-1; 11 bases match TRBD1. Specimen: PBMCs or T cells enriched from blood (not recorded which). Written as DNA, the CDR3 is TGCGCCAGCAGTTCCGGGACAGGGGGCAATGAGCAGTTCTTC. As protein: CASSSGTGGNEQFF.